This T cell receptor (beta chain) is drawn from a study of blood T cell repertoires in COVID-19. Across the whole study: Sources were T cells, B-cell-depleted T cells, or PBMCs; the material itself was cDNA or gDNA.

This table comes from immunoSEQ multiplex PCR, and its TCRdb copy is limited to in-frame clones, with some not included. The sample gives around 310,000 clones, around 90% of which show up once; about 1% is in the top ten. From germline, CDR1 is MDHEN and CDR2 SYDVKM. This CDR3 region has 15 residues. The V segment lost 5 bases and the J segment 4 bases; nucleotides outside the gene matches: 7. Seattle-derived patients entered the study during active infection and were followed longitudinally. The chain carries TRBV28 and TRBJ1-5; 8 bases line up with TRBD1. The sequenced sample consisted of peripheral blood. This sequence originates from a woman between 35 and 50 years old with COVID-19, enrolled during active disease. The CDR3 sequence is CASSVTGELNQPQHF. The CDR3, as DNA: TGTGCCAGCAGTGTGACAGGGGAACTGAATCAGCCCCAGCATTTT. Full variable domain (rest looked up from reference TRBV28 and TRBJ1-5): DVKVTQSSRYLVKRTGEKVFLECVQDMDHENMFWYRQDPGLGLRLIYFSYDVKMKEKGDIPEGYSVSREKKERFSLILESASTNQTSMYLCASSVTGELNQPQHFGDGTRLSIL.